These 5 T cell receptor beta chains share one sample of origin, sequenced in a study of T cell changes during pregnancy in multiple sclerosis. Generated by immunoSEQ multiplex PCR, the TCRdb table keeps only in-frame clones and is missing some. The repertoire holds some 95,000 clones, with almost 95% as singletons. The sample here was peripheral blood, taken in the first trimester of pregnancy. The receptor source for this set is a female donor with multiple sclerosis, enrolled in a pregnancy study.

The chain has TRBV9 and TRBJ2-7, with 10 bases fitting TRBD1. Trimming removed 1 base from V and 6 bases from J; junction bases left unmatched: 7. The germline gives CDR1 SGDLS, CDR2 YYNGEE. The CDR3 extends over 15 amino acids. The DNA of the CDR3 is TGTGCCAGCAGCGTACGGACAGGGGGTCTATCCGAGCAGTACTTC. This translates into CASSVRTGGLSEQYF.

This chain links TRBV27 with TRBJ1-5, with a weak D call TRBD1 (5 bases). With 1 base removed from V and 7 bases from J, the gap between germline ends came to 14 bases. This CDR3 has 15 residues. CDR1 is MNHEY, CDR2 SMNVEV, per germline (reference sequence). The chain's CDR3 is CASSLLGIRGQPQHF. In DNA form, the CDR3 reads TGTGCCAGCAGTTTATTGGGGATACGGGGGCAGCCCCAGCATTTT.

The rearrangement joins TRBV30 to TRBJ1-5, with D possibly TRBD1 on 5 matching bases. Germline V CDR1 and CDR2: GTSNPN, SVGIG (reference sequence). The CDR3 is 15 amino acids. V shed 0 bases and J shed 3 bases, with 12 bases lying between them. CDR3 sequence reads: CAWSVRARDNQPQHF. CDR3 sequence (DNA): TGTGCCTGGAGTGTAAGGGCCAGGGACAATCAGCCCCAGCATTTT. The full variable domain, with the rest looked up from reference TRBV30 and TRBJ1-5, is SQTIHQWPATLVQPVGSPLSLECTVEGTSNPNLYWYRQAAGRGLQLLFYSVGIGQISSEVPQNLSASRPQDRQFILSSKKLLLSDSGFYLCAWSVRARDNQPQHFGDGTRLSIL.

The chain recombines TRBV28 with TRBJ2-1, with TRBD2 identical over 8 bases. Trimming took 5 bases from V and 7 from J; bases not matched to a gene: 10. The CDR3 covers 15 residues. CDR1 is MDHEN, CDR2 SYDVKM, per germline. CDR3 coding DNA: TGTGCCAGCAGTGAGGAAGCGGGAGCACGGAATGAGCAGTTCTTC. This translates into CASSEEAGARNEQFF.

The V and J genes are TRBV5-6 and TRBJ2-7, with D maybe TRBD2 (6 bases). The V gene lost 2 bases and the J gene lost 5 bases, with 17 bases spanning the gap. CDR1 is SGHDT and CDR2 is YYEEEE in the germline V gene. This CDR3 region has 15 residues. The CDR3 protein is CASSFGAWGEHEQYF. CDR3 coding DNA: TGTGCCAGCAGCTTCGGGGCTTGGGGGGAGCACGAGCAGTACTTC.